The TCR beta chain under discussion was sequenced for a study of T cell responses to AZD1222 COVID-19 vaccine. About the study: Second doses at about 4 or about 12 weeks were pooled. Study-level points and caveats: None of the repertoires were sampled until the peak T cell response had passed.

The repertoire was sequenced with immunoSEQ multiplex PCR; TCRdb's copy has only in-frame clones and lacks some. The sample holds around 170,000 clones; around nine tenths are singletons and the top ten take about 1.6%. Comment on this clone: Its antigen is not known.

The CDR3 has 16 residues. V dropped 0 bases and J dropped 0 bases, with 10 bases sitting between them. The germline V gene has CDR1 SGHRS and CDR2 YFSETQ. The source of this sequence is an adult in good health. Sequences were derived from peripheral blood, sampled on day 0 of AZD1222 vaccination. The J gene is TRBJ1-3, the V gene TRBV5-1, with unresolved D. CDR3 nucleotide sequence: TGCGCCAGCAGCTTGGAGGCCAGGAGCTCTGGAAACACCATATATTTT. This sequence encodes CASSLEARSSGNTIYF.